This T cell receptor beta chain was sequenced in a study of radiation and T cells in renal cell carcinoma. Time point noted: blood 2 weeks post-SBRT. Treatment described: 15 Gy SBRT to primary tumor, nephrectomy 4 weeks later. This table comes from immunoSEQ multiplex PCR, and its TCRdb copy is limited to in-frame clones, with some not included. This table holds some 130,000 clones, about 81% found once. Trimming shortened V by 2 bases and J by 0 bases, and 8 bases separated the two germline ends. The germline CDR1 and CDR2 sequences are MDHEN and SYDVKM. The length of the CDR3 is 14 residues. This clonotype was obtained from a woman aged 55-69 years with renal cell carcinoma. The material sequenced was blood, taken from a patient whose treatment included radiotherapy and nephrectomy. V gene TRBV28 combines with J gene TRBJ2-7, with D unclear. The DNA of the CDR3 is TGTGCCAGCAGTTTAGGTGGAGCCTCCTACGAGCAGTACTTC. As protein: CASSLGGASYEQYF.